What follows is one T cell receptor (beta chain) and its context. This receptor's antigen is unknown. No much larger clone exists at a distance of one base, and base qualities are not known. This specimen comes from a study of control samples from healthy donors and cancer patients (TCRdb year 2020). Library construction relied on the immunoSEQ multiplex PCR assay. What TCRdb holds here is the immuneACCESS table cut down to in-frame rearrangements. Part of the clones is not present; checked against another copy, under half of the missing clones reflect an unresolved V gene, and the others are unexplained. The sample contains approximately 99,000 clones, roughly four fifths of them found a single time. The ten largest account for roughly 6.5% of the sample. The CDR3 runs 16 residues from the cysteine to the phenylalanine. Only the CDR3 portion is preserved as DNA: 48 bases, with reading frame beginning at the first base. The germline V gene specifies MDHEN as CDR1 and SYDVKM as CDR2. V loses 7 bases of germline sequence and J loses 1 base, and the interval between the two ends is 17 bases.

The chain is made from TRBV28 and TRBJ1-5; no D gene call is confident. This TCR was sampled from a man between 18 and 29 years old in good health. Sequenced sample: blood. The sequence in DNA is TGTGCCAGCACCCCCTTAGGCCTGGGGAGCAATCAGCCCCAGCATTTT. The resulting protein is CASTPLGLGSNQPQHF. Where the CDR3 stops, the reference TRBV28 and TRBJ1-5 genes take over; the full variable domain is DVKVTQSSRYLVKRTGEKVFLECVQDMDHENMFWYRQDPGLGLRLIYFSYDVKMKEKGDIPEGYSVSREKKERFSLILESASTNQTSMYLCASTPLGLGSNQPQHFGDGTRLSIL.